This T cell receptor beta chain was captured in a study of metastatic and nonmetastatic thyroid tumors. Study overall: It was across blood and tumor or nodule tissue from malignant and benign thyroid patients that repertoires were compared.

Original methodology: The authors used CDR3 differences across clinicopathological groups to build a distant-metastasis classifier for papillary thyroid cancer. TCRdb redid the clone calls on the PCR reads using MiXCR. TCRdb's processing, not the authors', yielded these V and J calls. The data show approximately 44,000 clones, 28% seen once. The trim removed 4 bases at V and 6 bases at J, leaving 12 bases unmatched. The CDR3 contains 16 residues. The germline V gene encodes CDR1 MDHEN and CDR2 SYDVKM. In its sample, this clone was seen a few times. What it recognizes is unknown. Prior to thyroid surgery, none of the patients had received any treatment. Study results and limitations: Compared with benign nodules, malignant thyroid tumors were reported to have significantly higher TCR beta diversity in both blood and tumor.

This chain connects TRBV28 to TRBJ1-2; 9 bases agree with TRBD1. The source is a male donor with papillary thyroid cancer or a benign thyroid nodule (not recorded which). Some clones in this sample may be carry-over from other donors' samples. The sequenced sample was blood. The CDR3 DNA is TGTGCCAGCAGTTCCACGCACCCCGGGACAGGGAATGGCTACACCTTC. It is translated as CASSSTHPGTGNGYTF.